The 9 T cell receptor beta chains below come from one sample, sequenced in a study of T cell responses to AZD1222 COVID-19 vaccine. Libraries were prepared by immunoSEQ multiplex PCR; TCRdb keeps only in-frame clonotypes and omits some of them. The sample has roughly 100,000 clones, 90% seen once. The specimen comprised peripheral blood, sampled on day 0 of AZD1222 vaccination. Source of these receptors: an adult in good health.

The V gene is TRBV30, the J gene TRBJ1-2; D gene unclear. The CDR3 loop spans 12 amino acids. Trimming removed 5 bases from V and 4 bases from J, with 11 bases in between. The germline V gene has CDR1 GTSNPN and CDR2 SVGIG (reference sequence). This CDR3 is CAWATVAYGYTF. The CDR3 DNA reads TGTGCCTGGGCAACAGTGGCCTATGGCTACACCTTC.

The chain has TRBV7-6 and TRBJ2-6; 7 bases line up with TRBD2. Germline V gives CDR1 SGHVS, CDR2 FNYEAQ. V trimming: 5 bases; J trimming: 3 bases; junction bases outside the gene matches: 7. The CDR3 is 16 residues long. The CDR3 reads CASSPIGGFGANVLTF. In nucleotides, the CDR3 is TGTGCCAGCAGCCCAATCGGGGGGTTTGGGGCCAACGTCCTGACTTTC.

The chain recombines TRBV10-3 with TRBJ2-1, with 11 positions matching TRBD2. CDR1 ENHRY and CDR2 SYGVKD come from the germline V gene. The length of the CDR3 is 16 residues. V gave up 5 bases and J gave up 7 bases; unmatched junction bases: 10. The DNA of the CDR3 is TGTGCCATCAGTCCGAGACTAGCGGGGAGTAATAATGAGCAGTTCTTC. Its translation: CAISPRLAGSNNEQFF.

The chain recombines TRBV18 with TRBJ2-5, with a weak D call TRBD1 (5 bases). Trimming took 6 bases from V and 3 from J, leaving 23 bases between them. The CDR3 runs to 17 residues. The germline gives CDR1 KGHSH, CDR2 LQKENI. The CDR3 sequence: CASSTPLLGQAEETQYF. CDR3 nucleotides: TGTGCCAGCTCCACCCCTCTCCTGGGGCAGGCCGAAGAGACCCAGTACTTC. The variable domain in full, completed from reference TRBV18 and TRBJ2-5, reads NAGVMQNPRHLVRRRGQEARLRCSPMKGHSHVYWYRQLPEEGLKFMVYLQKENIIDESGMPKERFSAEFPKEGPSILRIQQVVRGDSAAYFCASSTPLLGQAEETQYFGPGTRLLVL.

The genes are TRBV6-5 and TRBJ2-7, with D possibly matching TRBD2 (8 bases). Germline values: CDR1 MNHEY, CDR2 SVGAGI. This CDR3 contains 14 residues. The ends were cut back, 10 bases at V and 7 bases at J, with 23 bases in the middle. CDR3 nucleotides: TGTGCCATCGGGGGGGCAGGGGGTTTTCTTGAGCAGTACTTC. Amino acids: CAIGGAGGFLEQYF.

Only one count was recorded for this clone. The chain joins TRBV10-3 to TRBJ2-6; the D is unclear. The CDR3 length is 15 residues. V was cut by 8 bases and J by 0 bases, with 11 bases left in between. The germline gives CDR1 ENHRY, CDR2 SYGVKD. This chain's CDR3 is CAIGKNSSGANVLTF. The CDR3, as DNA: TGTGCCATCGGAAAAAACAGCTCTGGGGCCAACGTCCTGACTTTC.

The gene calls are TRBV28 and TRBJ1-1; D gene ambiguous. Germline CDR1 is MDHEN and CDR2 is SYDVKM. This CDR3 contains 13 residues. Trimming stripped 5 bases from V and 3 bases from J, with 10 bases between. The CDR3 loop is CASSLLSDTEAFF. CDR3 bases: TGTGCCAGCAGTCTCCTCTCGGACACTGAAGCTTTCTTT.

V is TRBV5-1 and J is TRBJ1-2; D gene uncertain. Trimming removed 0 bases at V and 4 bases at J, with 10 bases between. The germline V gene encodes CDR1 SGHRS and CDR2 YFSETQ. CDR3 length: 14 amino acids. The CDR3 sequence: CASSLDGVGYGYTF. DNA of the CDR3: TGCGCCAGCAGCTTGGACGGTGTCGGCTATGGCTACACCTTC.

In DNA, the CDR3 is TGTGCCAGCAGCTTAGGGTCAGCAGAAGCTTTCTTT. Its protein product is CASSLGSAEAFF. The chain recombines TRBV7-9 with TRBJ1-1; D unresolved. From germline, CDR1 is SEHNR and CDR2 FQNEAQ (reference sequence). The CDR3 extends over 12 amino acids. Trimming took off 1 base at V and 8 bases at J, with 8 bases between the two ends.